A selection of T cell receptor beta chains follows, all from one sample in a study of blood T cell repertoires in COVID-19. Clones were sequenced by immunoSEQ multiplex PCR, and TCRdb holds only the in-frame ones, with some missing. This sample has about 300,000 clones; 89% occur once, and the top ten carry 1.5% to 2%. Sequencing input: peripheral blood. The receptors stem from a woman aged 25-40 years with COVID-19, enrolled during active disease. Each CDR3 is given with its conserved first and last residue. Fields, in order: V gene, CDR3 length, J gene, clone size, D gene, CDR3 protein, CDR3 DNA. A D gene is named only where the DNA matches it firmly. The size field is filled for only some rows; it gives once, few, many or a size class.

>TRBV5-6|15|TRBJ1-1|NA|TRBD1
CASSNQGARNTEAFF
TGTGCCAGCAGTAACCAGGGGGCGCGGAACACTGAAGCTTTCTTT
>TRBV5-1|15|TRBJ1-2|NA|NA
CASSPGWARDDGYTF
TGCGCCAGCAGTCCAGGATGGGCACGCGACGATGGCTACACCTTC
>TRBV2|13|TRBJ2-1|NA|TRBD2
CASRLLAGGEQFF
TGTGCCAGCAGACTGTTAGCGGGGGGCGAGCAGTTCTTC
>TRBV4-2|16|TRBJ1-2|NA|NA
CASSQDEDSLNYGYTF
TGTGCCAGCAGCCAGGATGAGGACAGCCTTAACTATGGCTACACCTTC
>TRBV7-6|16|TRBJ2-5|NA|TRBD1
CASSLGRTGEFLTQYF
TGTGCCAGCAGCTTAGGGAGGACAGGGGAATTTTTGACCCAGTACTTC
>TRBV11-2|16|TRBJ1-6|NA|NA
CASSLGTGLHNSPLHF
TGTGCCAGCAGCTTAGGAACAGGGTTGCATAATTCACCCCTCCACTTT
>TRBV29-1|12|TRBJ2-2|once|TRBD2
CSGGTSGRELFF
TGCAGCGGGGGGACTAGCGGCCGGGAGCTGTTTTTT
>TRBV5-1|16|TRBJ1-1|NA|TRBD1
CASSVGTGGRNTEAFF
TGCGCCAGCAGCGTCGGGACAGGGGGCCGGAACACTGAAGCTTTCTTT
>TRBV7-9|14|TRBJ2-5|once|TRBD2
CASGSGTTPETQYF
TGTGCCAGCGGATCCGGGACTACCCCCGAGACCCAGTACTTC
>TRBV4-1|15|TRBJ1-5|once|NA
CASSPFFPSNQPQHF
TGCGCCAGCAGCCCCTTCTTTCCTAGCAATCAGCCCCAGCATTTT
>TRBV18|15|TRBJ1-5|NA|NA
CASSPRHARNQPQHF
TGTGCCAGCTCACCTCGCCACGCTCGGAATCAGCCCCAGCATTTT
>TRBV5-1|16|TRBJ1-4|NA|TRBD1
CASSLDLQGDNEKLFF
TGCGCCAGCAGCTTGGACTTACAGGGGGATAATGAAAAACTGTTTTTT
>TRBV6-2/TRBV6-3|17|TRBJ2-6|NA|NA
CASSYNRAFSGANVLTF
TGTGCCAGCAGTTATAACAGGGCCTTCTCTGGGGCCAACGTCCTGACTTTC
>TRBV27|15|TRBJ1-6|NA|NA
CASSFLGPYNSPLHF
TGTGCCAGCAGTTTTTTGGGGCCCTATAATTCACCCCTCCACTTT
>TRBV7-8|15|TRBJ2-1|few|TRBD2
CASSSIRLARYEQFF
TGTGCCAGCAGCTCCATTCGACTAGCCAGGTATGAGCAGTTCTTC
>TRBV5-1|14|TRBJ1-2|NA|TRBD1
CASSPGQGAGGYTF
TGCGCCAGCAGCCCGGGACAGGGGGCCGGTGGCTACACCTTC
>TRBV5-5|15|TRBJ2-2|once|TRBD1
CASSPYMGDSGELFF
TGTGCCAGCAGCCCATATATGGGGGACAGCGGGGAGCTGTTTTTT
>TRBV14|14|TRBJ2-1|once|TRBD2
CASSQGLAGNEQFF
TGTGCCAGCAGCCAAGGGCTAGCGGGCAATGAGCAGTTCTTC
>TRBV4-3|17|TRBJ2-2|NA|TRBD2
CASTARVGGLHTGELFF
TGCGCCAGCACCGCAAGGGTGGGGGGGTTACACACCGGGGAGCTGTTTTTT
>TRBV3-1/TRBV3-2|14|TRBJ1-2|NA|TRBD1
CASSPLGTGNGYTF
TGTGCCAGCAGCCCGCTTGGGACAGGGAACGGCTACACCTTC
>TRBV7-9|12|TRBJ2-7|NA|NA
CASSIGSYEQYF
TGTGCCAGCAGTATCGGGAGCTACGAGCAGTACTTC
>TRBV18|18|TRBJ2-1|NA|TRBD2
CASSPGLASLSSYNEQFF
TGTGCCAGCTCACCAGGACTAGCGTCTTTGAGCTCCTACAATGAGCAGTTCTTC
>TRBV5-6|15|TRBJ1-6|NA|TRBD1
CASSLNRGQNSPLHF
TGTGCCAGCAGCTTGAACAGGGGGCAAAATTCACCCCTCCACTTT
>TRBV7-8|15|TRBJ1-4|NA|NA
CASRAGYATNEKLFF
TGTGCCAGCCGGGCGGGGTATGCAACTAATGAAAAACTGTTTTTT
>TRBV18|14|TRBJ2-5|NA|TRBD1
CASADRGTVETQYF
TGTGCCAGCGCGGACAGGGGGACGGTCGAGACCCAGTACTTC
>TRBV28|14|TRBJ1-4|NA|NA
CASRPQGGREKLFF
TGTGCCAGCAGACCTCAGGGAGGGAGGGAAAAACTGTTTTTT
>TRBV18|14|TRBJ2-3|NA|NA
CASSPPAGTDTQYF
TGTGCCAGCTCACCACCGGCGGGGACAGATACGCAGTATTTT
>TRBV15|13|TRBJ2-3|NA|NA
CATSRRGVNTQYF
TGTGCCACCAGCCGCCGCGGAGTCAATACGCAGTATTTT
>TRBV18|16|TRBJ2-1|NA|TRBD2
CASRKSGRAGGAEQFF
TGTGCCAGCCGGAAGAGCGGGCGAGCGGGGGGGGCTGAGCAGTTCTTC
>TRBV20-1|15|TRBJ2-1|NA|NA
CSASVVRVPGNEQFF
TGCAGTGCTAGTGTTGTTCGGGTTCCGGGGAATGAGCAGTTCTTC
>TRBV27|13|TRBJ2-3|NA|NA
CASIGGGTDTQYF
TGTGCCAGCATCGGAGGGGGCACAGATACGCAGTATTTT
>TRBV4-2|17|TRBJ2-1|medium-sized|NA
CASSQEEGTPAGHEQFF
TGTGCCAGCAGCCAAGAAGAGGGAACTCCCGCGGGTCATGAGCAGTTCTTC
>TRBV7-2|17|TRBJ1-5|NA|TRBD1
CASSSETGKYSNQPQHF
TGTGCCAGCAGCTCAGAGACAGGGAAATATAGCAATCAGCCCCAGCATTTT